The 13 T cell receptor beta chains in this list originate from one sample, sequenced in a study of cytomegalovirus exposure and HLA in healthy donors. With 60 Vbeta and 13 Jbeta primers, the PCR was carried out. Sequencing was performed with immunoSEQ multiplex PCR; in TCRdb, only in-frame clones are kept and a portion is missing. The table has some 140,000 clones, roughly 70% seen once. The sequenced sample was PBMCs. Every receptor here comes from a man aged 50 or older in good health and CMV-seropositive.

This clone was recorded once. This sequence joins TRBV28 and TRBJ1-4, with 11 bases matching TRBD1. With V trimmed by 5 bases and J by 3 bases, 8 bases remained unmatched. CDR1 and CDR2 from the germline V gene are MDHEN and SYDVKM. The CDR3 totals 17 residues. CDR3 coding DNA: TGTGCCAGCAGTCCCGGGACAGGGGGAACGGCTAATGAAAAACTGTTTTTT. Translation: CASSPGTGGTANEKLFF.

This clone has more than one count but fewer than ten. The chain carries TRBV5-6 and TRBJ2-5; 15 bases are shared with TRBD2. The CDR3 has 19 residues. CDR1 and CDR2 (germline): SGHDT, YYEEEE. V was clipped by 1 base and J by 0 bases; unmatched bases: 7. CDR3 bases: TGTGCCAGCAGCTTGTTCGGGACTAGCGGGAGGCAGGACCAAGAGACCCAGTACTTC. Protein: CASSLFGTSGRQDQETQYF. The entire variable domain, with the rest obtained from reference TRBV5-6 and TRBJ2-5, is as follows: DAGVTQSPTHLIKTRGQQVTLRCSPKSGHDTVSWYQQALGQGPQFIFQYYEEEERQRGNFPDRFSGHQFPNYSSELNVNALLLGDSALYLCASSLFGTSGRQDQETQYFGPGTRLLVL.

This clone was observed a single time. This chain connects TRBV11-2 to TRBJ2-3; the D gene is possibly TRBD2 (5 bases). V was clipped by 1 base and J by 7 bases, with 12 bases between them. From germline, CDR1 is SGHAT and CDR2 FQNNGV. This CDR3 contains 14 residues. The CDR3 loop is CASSLGRTGNTQYF. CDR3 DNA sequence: TGTGCCAGCAGCTTAGGGCGGACTGGAAATACGCAGTATTTT.

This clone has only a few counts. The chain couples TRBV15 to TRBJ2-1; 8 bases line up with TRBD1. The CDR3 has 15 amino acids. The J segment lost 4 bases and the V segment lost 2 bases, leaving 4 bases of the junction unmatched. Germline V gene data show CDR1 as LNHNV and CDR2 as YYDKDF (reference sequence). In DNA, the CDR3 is TGTGCCACCAGCAGAACAGGACAGGGTTACAATGAGCAGTTCTTC. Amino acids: CATSRTGQGYNEQFF.

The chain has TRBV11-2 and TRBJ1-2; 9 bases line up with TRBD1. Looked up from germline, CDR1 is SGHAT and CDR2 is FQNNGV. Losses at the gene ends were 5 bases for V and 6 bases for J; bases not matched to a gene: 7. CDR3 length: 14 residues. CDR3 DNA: TGTGCCAGCAGCGCCGGGACAGGGAGGGATGGCTACACCTTC. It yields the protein CASSAGTGRDGYTF.

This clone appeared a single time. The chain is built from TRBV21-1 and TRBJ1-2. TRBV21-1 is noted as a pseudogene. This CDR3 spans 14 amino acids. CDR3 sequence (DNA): TGTGCCAGCAGCAAATGGAGCAGAAGTAGTGGCTACACCTTC. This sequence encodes CASSKWSRSSGYTF.

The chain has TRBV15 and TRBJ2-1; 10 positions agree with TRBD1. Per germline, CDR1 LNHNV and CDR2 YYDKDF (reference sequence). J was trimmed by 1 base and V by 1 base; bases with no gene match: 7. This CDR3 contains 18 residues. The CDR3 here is CATSRGGTGVGSYNEQFF. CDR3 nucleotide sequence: TGTGCCACCAGCAGAGGAGGGACAGGGGTCGGATCCTACAATGAGCAGTTCTTC.

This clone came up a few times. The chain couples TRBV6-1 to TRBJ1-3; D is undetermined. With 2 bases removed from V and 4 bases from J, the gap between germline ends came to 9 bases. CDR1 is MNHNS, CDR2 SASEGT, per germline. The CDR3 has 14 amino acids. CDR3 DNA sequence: TGTGCCAGCAGTGAATTTTTGGAGGGAAACACCATATATTTT. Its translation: CASSEFLEGNTIYF.

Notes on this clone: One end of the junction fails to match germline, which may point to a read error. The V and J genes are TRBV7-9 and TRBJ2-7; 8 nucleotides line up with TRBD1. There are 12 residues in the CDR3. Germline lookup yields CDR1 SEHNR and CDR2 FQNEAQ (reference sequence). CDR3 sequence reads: CSSDRGTYEQYF. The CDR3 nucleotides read TGTTCCAGCGACAGGGGCACCTACGAGCAGTACTTC.

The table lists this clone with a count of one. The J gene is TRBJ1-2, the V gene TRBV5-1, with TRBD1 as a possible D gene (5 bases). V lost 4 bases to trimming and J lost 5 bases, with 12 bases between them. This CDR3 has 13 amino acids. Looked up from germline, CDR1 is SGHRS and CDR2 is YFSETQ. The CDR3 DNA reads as TGCGCCAGCAGCCTAATGGACACGTATGGCTACACCTTC. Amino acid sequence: CASSLMDTYGYTF. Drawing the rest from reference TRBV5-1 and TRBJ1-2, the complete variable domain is KAGVTQTPRYLIKTRGQQVTLSCSPISGHRSVSWYQQTPGQGLQFLFEYFSETQRNKGNFPGRFSGRQFSNSRSEMNVSTLELGDSALYLCASSLMDTYGYTFGSGTRLTVV.

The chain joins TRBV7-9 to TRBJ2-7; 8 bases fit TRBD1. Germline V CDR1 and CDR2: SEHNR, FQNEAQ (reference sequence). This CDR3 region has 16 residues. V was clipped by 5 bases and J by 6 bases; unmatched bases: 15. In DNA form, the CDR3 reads TGTGCCAGCAGCATCCTCAGACCGGGACAGGTACCCGAGCAGTACTTC. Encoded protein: CASSILRPGQVPEQYF.

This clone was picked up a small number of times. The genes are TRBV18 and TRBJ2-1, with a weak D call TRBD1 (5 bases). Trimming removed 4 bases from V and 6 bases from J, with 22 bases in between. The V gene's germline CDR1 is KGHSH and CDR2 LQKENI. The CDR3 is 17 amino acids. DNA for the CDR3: TGTGCCAGCTCACTACTTATGGGCAGGGCAGAAGGCAATGAGCAGTTCTTC. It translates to CASSLLMGRAEGNEQFF.

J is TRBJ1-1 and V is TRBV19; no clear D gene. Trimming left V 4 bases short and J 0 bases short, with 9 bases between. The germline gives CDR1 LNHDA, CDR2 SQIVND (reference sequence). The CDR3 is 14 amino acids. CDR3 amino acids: CASSRAYMNTEAFF. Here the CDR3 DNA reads TGTGCCAGTAGTAGGGCGTACATGAACACTGAAGCTTTCTTT.